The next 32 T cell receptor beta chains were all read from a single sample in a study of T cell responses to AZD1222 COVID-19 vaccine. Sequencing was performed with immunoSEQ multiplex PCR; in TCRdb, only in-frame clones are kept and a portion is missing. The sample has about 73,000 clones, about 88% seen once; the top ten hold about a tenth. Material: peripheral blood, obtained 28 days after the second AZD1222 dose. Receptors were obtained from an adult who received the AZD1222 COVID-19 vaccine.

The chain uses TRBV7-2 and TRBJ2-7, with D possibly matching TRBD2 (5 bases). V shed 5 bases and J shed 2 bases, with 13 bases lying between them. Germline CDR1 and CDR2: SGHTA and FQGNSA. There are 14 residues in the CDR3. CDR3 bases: TGTGCCAGCAGCGGGCCTTACGGGGCCTACGAGCAGTACTTC. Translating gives CASSGPYGAYEQYF. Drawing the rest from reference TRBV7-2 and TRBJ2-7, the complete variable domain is GAGVSQSPSNKVTEKGKDVELRCDPISGHTALYWYRQSLGQGLEFLIYFQGNSAPDKSGLPSDRFSAERTGGSVSTLTIQRTQQEDSAVYLCASSGPYGAYEQYFGPGTRLTVT.

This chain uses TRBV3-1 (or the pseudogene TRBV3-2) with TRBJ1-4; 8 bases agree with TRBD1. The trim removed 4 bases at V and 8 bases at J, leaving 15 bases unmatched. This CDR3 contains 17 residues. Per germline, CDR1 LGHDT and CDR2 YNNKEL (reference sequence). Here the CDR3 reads CASSLRQGPGHREKLFF. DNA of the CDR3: TGTGCCAGCAGCCTTCGACAGGGGCCGGGGCATAGGGAAAAACTGTTTTTT.

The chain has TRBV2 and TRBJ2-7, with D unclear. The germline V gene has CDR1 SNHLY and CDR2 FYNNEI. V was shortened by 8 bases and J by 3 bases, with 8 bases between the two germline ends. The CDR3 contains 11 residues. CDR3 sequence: CASFSDYEQYF. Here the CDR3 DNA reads TGTGCCAGCTTCAGTGACTACGAGCAGTACTTC.

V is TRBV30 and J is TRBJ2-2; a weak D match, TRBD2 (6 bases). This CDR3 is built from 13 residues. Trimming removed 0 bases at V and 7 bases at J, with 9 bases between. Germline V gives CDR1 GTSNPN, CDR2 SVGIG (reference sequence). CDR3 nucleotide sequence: TGTGCCTGGAGTGTAGCGGGCAGCGGGGAGCTGTTTTTT. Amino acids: CAWSVAGSGELFF.

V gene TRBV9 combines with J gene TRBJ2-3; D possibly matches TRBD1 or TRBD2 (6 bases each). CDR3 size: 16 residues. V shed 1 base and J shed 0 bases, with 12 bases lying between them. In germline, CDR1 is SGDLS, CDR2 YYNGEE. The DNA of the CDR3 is TGTGCCAGCAGCGTAAGTGGAGGGGGGAGCACAGATACGCAGTATTTT. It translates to CASSVSGGGSTDTQYF.

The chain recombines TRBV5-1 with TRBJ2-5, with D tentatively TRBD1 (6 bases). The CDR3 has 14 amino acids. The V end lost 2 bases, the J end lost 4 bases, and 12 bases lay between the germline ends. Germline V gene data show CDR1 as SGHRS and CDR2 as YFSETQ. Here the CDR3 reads CASSLTGTSETQYF. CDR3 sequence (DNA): TGCGCCAGCAGCTTAACAGGGACATCAGAGACCCAGTACTTC. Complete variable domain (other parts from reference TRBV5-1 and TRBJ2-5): KAGVTQTPRYLIKTRGQQVTLSCSPISGHRSVSWYQQTPGQGLQFLFEYFSETQRNKGNFPGRFSGRQFSNSRSEMNVSTLELGDSALYLCASSLTGTSETQYFGPGTRLLVL.

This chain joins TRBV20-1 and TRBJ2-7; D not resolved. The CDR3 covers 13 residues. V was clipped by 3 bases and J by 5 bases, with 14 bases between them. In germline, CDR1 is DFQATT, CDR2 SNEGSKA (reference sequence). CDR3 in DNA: TGCAGTGCTAGTTGGGTTGGTGGGGACGAGCAGTACTTC. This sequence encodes CSASWVGGDEQYF.

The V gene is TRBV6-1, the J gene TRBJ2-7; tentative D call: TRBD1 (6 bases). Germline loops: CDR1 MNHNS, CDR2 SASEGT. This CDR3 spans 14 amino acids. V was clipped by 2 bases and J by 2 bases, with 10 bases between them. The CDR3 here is CASSEYQGPYEQYV. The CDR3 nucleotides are TGTGCCAGCAGTGAATATCAGGGGCCCTACGAGCAGTACGTC.

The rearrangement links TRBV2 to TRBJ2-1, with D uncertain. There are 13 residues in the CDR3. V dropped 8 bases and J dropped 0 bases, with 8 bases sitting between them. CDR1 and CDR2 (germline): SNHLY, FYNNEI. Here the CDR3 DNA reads TGTGCCAGCCGATCGGCCTCCTACAATGAGCAGTTCTTC. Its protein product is CASRSASYNEQFF.

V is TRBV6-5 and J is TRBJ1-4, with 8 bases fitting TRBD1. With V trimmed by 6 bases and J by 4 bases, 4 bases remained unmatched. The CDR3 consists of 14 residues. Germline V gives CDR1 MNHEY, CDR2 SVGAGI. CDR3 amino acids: CASSRTGINEKLFF. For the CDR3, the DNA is TGTGCCAGCAGCCGGACAGGGATTAATGAAAAACTGTTTTTT.

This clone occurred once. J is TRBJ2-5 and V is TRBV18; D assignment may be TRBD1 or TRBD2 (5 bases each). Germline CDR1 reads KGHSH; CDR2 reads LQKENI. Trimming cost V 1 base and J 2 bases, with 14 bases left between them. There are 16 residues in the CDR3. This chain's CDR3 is CASSPLGVGAQETQYF. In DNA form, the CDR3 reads TGTGCCAGCTCACCACTGGGGGTAGGGGCTCAAGAGACCCAGTACTTC.

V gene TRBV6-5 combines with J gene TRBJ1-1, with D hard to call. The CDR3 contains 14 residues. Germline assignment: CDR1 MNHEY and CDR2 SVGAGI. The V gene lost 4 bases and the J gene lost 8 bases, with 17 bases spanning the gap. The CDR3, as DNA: TGTGCCAGCAGTTTAGACAACCTGAACATCGAAGCTTTCTTT. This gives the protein CASSLDNLNIEAFF.

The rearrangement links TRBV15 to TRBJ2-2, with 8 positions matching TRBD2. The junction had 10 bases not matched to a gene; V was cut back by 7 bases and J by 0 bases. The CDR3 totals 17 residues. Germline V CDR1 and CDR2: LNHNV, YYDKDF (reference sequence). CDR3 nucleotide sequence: TGTGCCACCACCCCGGGGGGGAGGGCCCCGAACACCGGGGAGCTGTTTTTT. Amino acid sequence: CATTPGGRAPNTGELFF.

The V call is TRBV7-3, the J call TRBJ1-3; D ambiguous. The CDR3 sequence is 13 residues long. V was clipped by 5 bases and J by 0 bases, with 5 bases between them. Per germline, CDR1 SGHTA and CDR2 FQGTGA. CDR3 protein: CASSGDSGNTIYF. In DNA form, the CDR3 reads TGTGCCAGCAGCGGCGACTCTGGAAACACCATATATTTT.

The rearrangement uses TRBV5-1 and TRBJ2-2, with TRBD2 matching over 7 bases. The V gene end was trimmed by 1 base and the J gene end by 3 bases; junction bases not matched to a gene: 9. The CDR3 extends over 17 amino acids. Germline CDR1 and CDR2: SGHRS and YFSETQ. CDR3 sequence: CASSLSGGSVHTGELFF. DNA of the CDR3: TGCGCCAGCAGCTTGTCCGGGGGGTCCGTCCACACCGGGGAGCTGTTTTTT.

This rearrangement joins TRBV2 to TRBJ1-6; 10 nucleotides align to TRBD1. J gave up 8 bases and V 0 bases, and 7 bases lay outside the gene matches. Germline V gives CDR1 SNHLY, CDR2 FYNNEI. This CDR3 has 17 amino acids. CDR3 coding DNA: TGTGCCAGCAGTGAAGCCCCCGCCGGGACAGGGGATTCACCCCTCCACTTT. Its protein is CASSEAPAGTGDSPLHF.

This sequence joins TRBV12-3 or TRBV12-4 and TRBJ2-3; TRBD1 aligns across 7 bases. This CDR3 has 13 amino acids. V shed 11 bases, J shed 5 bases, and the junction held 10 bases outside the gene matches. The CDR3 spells CALGGQAGDTQYF. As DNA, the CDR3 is TGTGCCTTAGGGGGCCAGGCGGGAGATACGCAGTATTTT.

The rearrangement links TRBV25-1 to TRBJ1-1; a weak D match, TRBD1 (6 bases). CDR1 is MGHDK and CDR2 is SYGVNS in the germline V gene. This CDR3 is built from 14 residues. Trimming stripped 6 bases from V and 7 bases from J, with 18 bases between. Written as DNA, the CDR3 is TGTGCCAGCAGCCGGGCCGGGGGGCTTGTTGAAGCTTTCTTT. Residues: CASSRAGGLVEAFF.

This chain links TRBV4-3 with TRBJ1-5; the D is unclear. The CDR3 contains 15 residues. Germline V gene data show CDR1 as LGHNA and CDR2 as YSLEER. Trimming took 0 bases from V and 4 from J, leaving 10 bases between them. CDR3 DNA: TGCGCCAGCAGCCAAGAGGCTGGGGTTAATCAGCCCCAGCATTTT. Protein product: CASSQEAGVNQPQHF.

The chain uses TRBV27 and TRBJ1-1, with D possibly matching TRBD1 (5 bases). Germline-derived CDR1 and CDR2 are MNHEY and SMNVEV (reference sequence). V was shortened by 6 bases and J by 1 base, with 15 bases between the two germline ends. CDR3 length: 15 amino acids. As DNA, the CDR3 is TGTGCCAGCAGCTTTCTCGGGGCGAGGAACACTGAAGCTTTCTTT. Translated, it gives CASSFLGARNTEAFF.

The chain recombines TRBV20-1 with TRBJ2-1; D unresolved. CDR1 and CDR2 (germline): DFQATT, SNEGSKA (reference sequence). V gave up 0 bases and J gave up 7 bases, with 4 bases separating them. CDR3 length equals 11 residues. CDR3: CSARDGNEQFF. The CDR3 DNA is TGCAGTGCTAGAGATGGGAATGAGCAGTTCTTC.

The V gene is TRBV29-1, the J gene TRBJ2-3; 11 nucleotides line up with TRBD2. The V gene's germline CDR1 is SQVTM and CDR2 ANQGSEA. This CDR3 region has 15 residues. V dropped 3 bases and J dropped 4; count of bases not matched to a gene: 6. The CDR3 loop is CSVDLSSGRSDTQYF. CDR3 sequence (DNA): TGCAGCGTTGATTTGTCTAGCGGGAGGTCAGATACGCAGTATTTT.

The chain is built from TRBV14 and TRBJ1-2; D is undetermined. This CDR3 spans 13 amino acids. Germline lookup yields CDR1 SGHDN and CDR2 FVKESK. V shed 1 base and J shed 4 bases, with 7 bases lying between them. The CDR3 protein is CASSQVSFYGYTF. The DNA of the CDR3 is TGTGCCAGCAGCCAAGTAAGCTTCTATGGCTACACCTTC.

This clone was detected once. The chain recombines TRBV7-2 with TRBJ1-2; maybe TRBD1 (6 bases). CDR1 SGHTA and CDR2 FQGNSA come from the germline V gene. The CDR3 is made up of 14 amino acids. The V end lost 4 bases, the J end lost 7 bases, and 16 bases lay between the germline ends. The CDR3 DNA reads TGTGCCAGCAGCTCCCCTAGGGGGTCGGGTGGCTACACCTTC. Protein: CASSSPRGSGGYTF.

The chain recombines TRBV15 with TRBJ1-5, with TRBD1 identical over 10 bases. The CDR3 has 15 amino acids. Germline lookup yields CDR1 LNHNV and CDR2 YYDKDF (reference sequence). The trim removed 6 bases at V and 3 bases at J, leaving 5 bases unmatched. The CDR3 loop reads CATRGTGALNQPQHF. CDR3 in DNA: TGTGCCACCAGAGGGACAGGGGCGCTCAATCAGCCCCAGCATTTT. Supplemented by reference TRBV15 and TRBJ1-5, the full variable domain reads DAMVIQNPRYQVTQFGKPVTLSCSQTLNHNVMYWYQQKSSQAPKLLFHYYDKDFNNEADTPDNFQSRRPNTSFCFLDIRSPGLGDTAMYLCATRGTGALNQPQHFGDGTRLSIL.

The CDR3 loop reads CAWSRSGLSPRDTF. CDR3 DNA sequence: TGTGCCTGGAGCAGGTCGGGACTTTCCCCAAGGGACACCTTC. V usage is TRBV30 and J usage is TRBJ1-2; possibly TRBD1 for D (5 bases). V was clipped by 3 bases and J by 12 bases, with 23 bases between them. CDR1 and CDR2 (germline): GTSNPN, SVGIG (reference sequence). There are 14 residues in the CDR3.

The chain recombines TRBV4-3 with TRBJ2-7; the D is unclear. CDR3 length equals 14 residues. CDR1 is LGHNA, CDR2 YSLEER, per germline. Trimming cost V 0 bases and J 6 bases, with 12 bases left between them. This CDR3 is CASSQDLGIGEQYF. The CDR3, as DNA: TGCGCCAGCAGCCAAGATTTAGGGATCGGCGAGCAGTACTTC.

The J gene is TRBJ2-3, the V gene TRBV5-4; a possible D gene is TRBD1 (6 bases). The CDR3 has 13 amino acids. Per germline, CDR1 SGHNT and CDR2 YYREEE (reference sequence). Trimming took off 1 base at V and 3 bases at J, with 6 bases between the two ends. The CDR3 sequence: CASSLTGTDTQYF. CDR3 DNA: TGTGCCAGCAGCTTGACAGGGACAGATACGCAGTATTTT.

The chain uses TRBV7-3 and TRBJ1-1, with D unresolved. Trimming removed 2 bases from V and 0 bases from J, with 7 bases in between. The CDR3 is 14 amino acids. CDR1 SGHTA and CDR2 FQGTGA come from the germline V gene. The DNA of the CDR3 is TGTGCCAGCAGCTTAGGAGTTCTGAACACTGAAGCTTTCTTT. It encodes CASSLGVLNTEAFF.

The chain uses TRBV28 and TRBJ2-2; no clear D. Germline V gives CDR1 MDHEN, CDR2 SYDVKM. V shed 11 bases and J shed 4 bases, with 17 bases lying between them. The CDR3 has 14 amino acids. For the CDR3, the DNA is TGTGCCGCCGCCCCGGGCCTGTTCACCGGGGAGCTGTTTTTT. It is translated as CAAAPGLFTGELFF.

The CDR3 sequence: CASSVAGGHTEAFF. The CDR3 DNA sequence: TGTGCCAGCAGCGTAGCTGGGGGGCACACTGAAGCTTTCTTT. This chain joins TRBV9 and TRBJ1-1, with a tentative D call TRBD1 (6 bases). The germline gives CDR1 SGDLS, CDR2 YYNGEE. V shed 0 bases and J shed 3 bases, with 9 bases lying between them. The CDR3 has 14 amino acids.

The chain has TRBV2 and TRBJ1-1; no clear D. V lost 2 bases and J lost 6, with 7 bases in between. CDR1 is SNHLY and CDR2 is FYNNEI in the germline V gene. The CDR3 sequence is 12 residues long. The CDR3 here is CASSESFAEAFF. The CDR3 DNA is TGTGCCAGCAGTGAAAGCTTTGCTGAAGCTTTCTTT. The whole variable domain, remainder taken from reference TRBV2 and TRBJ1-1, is EPEVTQTPSHQVTQMGQEVILRCVPISNHLYFYWYRQILGQKVEFLVSFYNNEISEKSEIFDDQFSVERPDGSNFTLKIRSTKLEDSAMYFCASSESFAEAFFGQGTRLTVV.